This paragraph covers one T cell receptor beta chain sequence. Every one of the patients relapsed after autologous stem cell transplantation (brentuximab vedotin exposure was variable). Germline assignment: CDR1 SGHDT and CDR2 YYEEEE. The junction had 9 bases not matched to a gene; V was cut back by 0 bases and J by 6 bases. The CDR3 loop spans 15 amino acids. This sample stems from a study of PD-1 blockade in classical Hodgkin lymphoma. Clones were read by immunoSEQ multiplex PCR, and TCRdb kept only the in-frame ones, dropping some. In the table there are about 110,000 clones, about 89% of which are singletons.

Here the sequenced sample was peripheral blood mononuclear cells (PBMCs), taken before the second cycle of nivolumab. The clonotype comes from a human donor with classical Hodgkin lymphoma. The chain links TRBV5-6 to TRBJ2-7, with 7 nucleotides matching TRBD2. In nucleotides, the CDR3 is TGTGCCAGCAGCTTGGTGGGCGGGAGTCGGTTCGAGCAGTACTTC. It specifies CASSLVGGSRFEQYF.